The clone carrying this T cell receptor (beta chain) was detected ten times or more. What it binds is unknown. Treg sorting used a CD4+CD25+CD127-/low gate. Study results and caveats: Greatest tumor Treg TCR overlap was with tumor naive CD4+ cells.

This CDR3 spans 13 amino acids. Germline V gene lookup returns CDR1 SQVTM and CDR2 ANQGSEA. V was clipped by 8 bases and J by 5 bases; unmatched bases: 8. Full-length variable regions came from constant-region reverse primers plus semi-nested Nested Universal Primer A PCR. One entry per CDR3 protein results from TCRdb running MiXCR on the 5' RACE reads. Seen here are some 32,000 distinct CDR3 sequences, over 20% observed once, and the top ten hold 2.3%. The chain uses TRBV29-1 and TRBJ1-1; 10 bases line up with TRBD1. Specimen: tumor-infiltrating Tregs sorted from the breast tumor. The TCR originated in a female donor with breast cancer. The CDR3 DNA reads as TGCAGCTCCCGGACAGGGGGAGGGACTGAAGCTTTCTTT. It translates to CSSRTGGGTEAFF. Using reference TRBV29-1 and TRBJ1-1 for the parts outside the CDR3, the full variable domain is SAVISQKPSRDICQRGTSLTIQCQVDSQVTMMFWYRQQPGQSLTLIATANQGSEATYESGFVIDKFPISRPNLTFSTLTVSNMSPEDSSIYLCSSRTGGGTEAFFGQGTRLTVV.